This is a list of T cell receptor beta chains from one sample in a study of patients and donors after allogeneic stem cell transplantation. Via MiXCR, TCRdb re-called the RT-PCR reads, giving one row per CDR3 protein. This sample has roughly 940,000 distinct CDR3 sequences, with roughly 17% found just once. The sample taken for sequencing was blood, either unsorted or a sorted T cell fraction (not recorded which). The receptors shown here come from a human donor who was either an allogeneic HSCT recipient or a stem cell or donor lymphocyte infusion donor (not recorded which). It is not recorded whose cells these are; they may come from a transplant donor. Both conserved end residues are part of each CDR3. A D gene is named only where the DNA matches it firmly. Expanded clones are given a class, and other clones once, few, many or no size at all.

13 | TRBJ1-6 | TRBV6-4 | - | - | CASSEVISAPLHF | TGTGCCAGCAGTGAAGTAATAAGCGCGCCCCTCCACTTT
13 | TRBJ1-6 | TRBV3-1 | - | - | CASSPQVGSPLHF | TGTGCCAGCAGCCCGCAGGTTGGGTCACCCCTCCACTTT
16 | TRBJ2-1 | TRBV7-2 | TRBD2 | - | CASSLELAGGQHEQFF | TGTGCCAGCAGCTTAGAGCTAGCGGGGGGGCAGCATGAGCAGTTCTTC
14 | TRBJ1-5 | TRBV7-2 | - | many | CASSLEQANQPQHF | TGTGCCAGCAGCTTAGAACAGGCAAATCAGCCCCAGCATTTT
15 | TRBJ2-3 | TRBV7-3 | TRBD2 | - | CASSLDGGNTDTQYF | TGTGCCAGCAGCTTAGACGGGGGGAACACAGATACGCAGTATTTT
14 | TRBJ2-7 | TRBV28 | - | - | CASRDGTGIVGQYF | TGTGCCAGCAGGGACGGTACAGGGATTGTAGGGCAGTACTTC
16 | TRBJ2-2 | TRBV6-1 | - | few | CASSEALGVAPGELFF | TGTGCCAGCAGTGAAGCGCTGGGAGTTGCCCCCGGGGAGCTGTTTTTT
14 | TRBJ1-6 | TRBV2 | - | - | CASSESGVRSPLHF | TGTGCCAGCAGTGAATCAGGGGTCCGTTCACCCCTCCACTTT
12 | TRBJ2-7 | TRBV12-3/TRBV12-4 | - | few | CASSGQGFEQYF | TGTGCCAGCTCCGGCCAGGGGTTCGAGCAGTACTTC
18 | TRBJ2-5 | TRBV6-2/TRBV6-3 | TRBD2 | few | CASSPSGTSGDHQETQYF | TGTGCCAGCAGTCCCTCCGGGACTAGCGGGGACCACCAAGAGACCCAGTACTTC
14 | TRBJ2-3 | TRBV20-1 | - | few | CSARAPVGTDTQYF | TGCAGTGCTAGGGCCCCGGTAGGCACAGATACGCAGTATTTT
16 | TRBJ1-4 | TRBV20-1 | TRBD1 | - | CSAPNRPGQGGEKLFF | TGCAGTGCCCCCAACCGGCCGGGACAGGGGGGTGAAAAACTGTTTTTT
17 | TRBJ2-7 | TRBV10-3 | TRBD1 | few | CAISESRGQGAGDEQYF | TGTGCCATCAGTGAGTCTCGCGGACAGGGGGCTGGCGACGAGCAGTACTTC